A selection of T cell receptor beta chains follows, all from one sample in a study of blood T cells in healthy people across ages. TCRdb itself ran the 5' RACE reads through MiXCR, one entry per CDR3 protein. The profile covers more than 1,400,000 distinct CDR3 sequences, with about 40% appearing a single time and 7.9% taken by the ten largest. The sample comprised blood. The receptor source for this set is a young woman in good health. CDR3s include the opening cysteine and the closing phenylalanine or tryptophan.

J gene,V gene,CDR3 protein
TRBJ1-1,TRBV7-2,CASSIRQGVNTEAFF
TRBJ2-7,TRBV6-6,CASSSRDGQAREQYF
TRBJ2-1,TRBV3-1,CASSQDKGTSGHNEQFF
TRBJ1-2,TRBV9,CASSVQTDRGPASLEGGYTF
TRBJ2-5,TRBV5-1,CASSPLGTETQYF
TRBJ1-6,TRBV9,CASSGRQGTELDSPLHF
TRBJ1-5,TRBV10-2,CAGRVNFQPQHF
TRBJ2-7,TRBV7-2,CASSTTSGTYSSYEQYF
TRBJ1-5,TRBV21-1,CASSHGAACHQPQHF
TRBJ2-1,TRBV10-3,CAISESIRGGSGNEQFF
TRBJ1-2,TRBV2,CASTGTGVNYGYTF
TRBJ2-1,TRBV20-1,CSATGTSGNSYNEQFF
TRBJ1-4,TRBV6-2/TRBV6-3,CASSYTPAGANEKLFF
TRBJ2-3,TRBV6-5,CASSSGAGGIGRTDTQYF
TRBJ2-7,TRBV12-3/TRBV12-4,CASSPRGGGSSYEQYF
TRBJ2-3,TRBV21-1,CASSMGLAGVDTQYF
TRBJ2-3,TRBV20-1,CSARGTSRTDTQYF
TRBJ2-7,TRBV10-3,CAISPDSRNEQYF